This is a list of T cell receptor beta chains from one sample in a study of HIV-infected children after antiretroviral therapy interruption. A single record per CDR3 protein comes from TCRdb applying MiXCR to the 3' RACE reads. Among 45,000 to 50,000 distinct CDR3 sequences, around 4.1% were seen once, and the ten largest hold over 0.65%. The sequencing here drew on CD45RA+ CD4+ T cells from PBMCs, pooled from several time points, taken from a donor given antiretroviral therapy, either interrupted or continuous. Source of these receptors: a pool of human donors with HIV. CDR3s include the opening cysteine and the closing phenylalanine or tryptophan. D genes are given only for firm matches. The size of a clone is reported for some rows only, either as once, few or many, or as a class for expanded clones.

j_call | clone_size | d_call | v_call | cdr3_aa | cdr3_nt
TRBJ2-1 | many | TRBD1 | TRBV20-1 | CSALGTAYNEQFF | TGCAGTGCTTTGGGGACAGCCTACAATGAGCAGTTCTTC
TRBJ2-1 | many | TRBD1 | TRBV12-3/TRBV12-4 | CASTRKGAQDNEQFF | TGTGCCAGCACCCGGAAGGGGGCGCAAGACAATGAGCAGTTCTTC
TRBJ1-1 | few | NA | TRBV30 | CAWAGVTEAFF | TGTGCCTGGGCGGGGGTAACTGAAGCTTTCTTT
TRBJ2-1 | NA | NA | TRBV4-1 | CASSQDPTSNEQFF | TGCGCCAGCAGCCAAGATCCCACAAGTAATGAGCAGTTCTTC
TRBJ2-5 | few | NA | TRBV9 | CASSVGPNRVQETQYF | TGTGCCAGCAGCGTAGGCCCGAACAGGGTCCAAGAGACCCAGTACTTC
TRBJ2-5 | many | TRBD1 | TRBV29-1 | CSVRETGGQETQYF | TGCAGCGTTAGAGAGACAGGGGGCCAAGAGACCCAGTACTTC
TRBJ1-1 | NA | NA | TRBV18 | CASSPLIANTEAFF | TGTGCCAGCTCACCGTTGATTGCTAACACTGAAGCTTTCTTT
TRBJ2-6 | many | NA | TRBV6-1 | CASSETGRSSGANVLTF | TGTGCCAGCAGTGAAACTGGCAGAAGCTCTGGGGCCAACGTCCTGACTTTC
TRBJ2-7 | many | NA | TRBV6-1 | CASSEPHSSYEQYF | TGTGCCAGCAGTGAACCCCACAGCTCCTACGAGCAGTACTTC
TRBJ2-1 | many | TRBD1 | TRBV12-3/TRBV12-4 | CASSWGTDNEQFF | TGTGCCAGCAGTTGGGGGACAGACAATGAGCAGTTCTTC
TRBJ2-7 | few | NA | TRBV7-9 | CASSAESYEQYF | TGTGCCAGCAGCGCGGAGAGCTACGAGCAGTACTTC
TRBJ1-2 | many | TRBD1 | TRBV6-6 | CASSYPGGADYGYTF | TGTGCCAGCAGTTACCCAGGGGGCGCGGACTATGGCTACACCTTC
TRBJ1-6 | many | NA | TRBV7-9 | CASSLAEGGSPLHF | TGTGCCAGCAGCTTAGCCGAGGGGGGTTCACCCCTCCACTTT
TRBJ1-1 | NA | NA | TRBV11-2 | CASSLDLVNTEAFF | TGTGCCAGCAGCTTAGATCTGGTGAACACTGAAGCTTTCTTT
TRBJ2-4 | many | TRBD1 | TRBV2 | CASAGTVNIQYF | TGTGCCAGCGCCGGGACAGTGAACATTCAGTACTTC
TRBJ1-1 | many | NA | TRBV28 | CASSLGTIVNTEAFF | TGTGCCAGCAGTTTAGGGACAATTGTTAACACTGAAGCTTTCTTT